This TCR beta chain was captured in a study of blood T cell repertoires in COVID-19 (dated by TCRdb to 2018 to 2021). For context, the study as a whole: The collaborator samples originated in the United States, Italy and Spain and spanned the acute and convalescent phases of COVID-19. The prospective study material was composed of cDNA or gDNA derived from T cells, B-cell-depleted T cells, or PBMCs. Subjects who had been exposed to COVID-19, were actively infected with it, or had recovered from it provided the deeply sampled blood TCRbeta repertoires that made up the dataset. The repertoires were released in a freely available public database meant as a resource for research on the immune response to SARS-CoV-2. Samples came from the ongoing ImmuneRACE study (first 160 participants) plus 1,254 subjects from 6 global collaborators. Sample metadata almost always included a de-identified subject ID, COVID-19 status, age in years and sex. Where HLA class I and class II types were available, the types were taken from metadata supplied by the sample provider, not from assay-based typing. The paper as a whole reports these results and caveats: The amount of clinical and demographic metadata varied by source and participant and was provided uncurated.

TCRbeta CDR3 regions were amplified from genomic DNA using the immunoSEQ Assay, a bias-controlled multiplex PCR. The original pipeline was this. Within the assay, amplification of reference gene primers was used to estimate how many nucleated cells each sample contained. To quantify the absolute abundance of each unique TCRbeta CDR3 rearrangement, sequence reads were collapsed and filtered. Productive Simpson clonality was computed per sample as the square root of Simpson's diversity index over productive rearrangements. TCRdb limited this immuneACCESS table to in-frame rearrangements with V and J called. A share of clones is missing; checked studies link under half to unresolved V genes, and the rest is unexplained. The DNA gave D and trimming, while V, J and clone size come from that table. The sample table contains 150,000 to 200,000 clones; only one count was recorded for 80% to 90% of them. Of the sample, 4% is held by the ten largest clones.

Spanning cysteine to phenylalanine, the CDR3 consists of 16 amino acids. The only DNA kept is the CDR3, 48 bases in frame from the first base. From the germline V gene, CDR1 is ENHRY and CDR2 is SYGVKD. Each collaborating institution followed its own protocols to collect whole blood in K2EDTA tubes. For TCRbeta analysis, collaborators shipped samples in one of three forms: frozen whole blood, isolated PBMCs, or DNA extracted from either of those sample types. Comment on this clone: Its antigen specificity is not known. A read error may account for a junction end that differs from germline.

The TCR was taken from a woman aged 70-85 years with acute or convalescent COVID-19. Sequencing was carried out using peripheral blood. The chain couples TRBV10-3 to TRBJ2-1, with the identity of the D gene unclear. The CDR3 protein sequence reads: CAISEGPLRSSNEQFF. The DNA is as follows: TGTGCCATCAGTGAGGGTCCACTCCGTTCCTCCAATGAGCAGTTCTTC.